Sequencing of this T cell receptor beta chain was carried out in a study of CD8 T cells in ankylosing spondylitis. The CDR3 length is 14 residues. The V and J ends lost 8 bases and 3 bases, in that order; junction bases with no gene match: 4. Germline CDR1 reads MDHEN; CDR2 reads SYDVKM. TCRdb called the 5' RACE reads again in MiXCR, with one record for every CDR3 protein. The repertoire consists of 110,000 to 150,000 distinct CDR3 sequences, with roughly 8.8% occurring once and the leading ten covering under 7.5%. This clonotype was seen at least ten times. Sample: synovial fluid, either unsorted or a sorted T cell fraction (not recorded which). The clonotype was recovered from a male donor with ankylosing spondylitis. The chain links TRBV28 to TRBJ2-1; 10 nucleotides align to TRBD2. The CDR3 region is CASGTSGDYNEQFF. DNA for the CDR3: TGTGCCAGCGGTACTAGCGGGGACTACAATGAGCAGTTCTTC.